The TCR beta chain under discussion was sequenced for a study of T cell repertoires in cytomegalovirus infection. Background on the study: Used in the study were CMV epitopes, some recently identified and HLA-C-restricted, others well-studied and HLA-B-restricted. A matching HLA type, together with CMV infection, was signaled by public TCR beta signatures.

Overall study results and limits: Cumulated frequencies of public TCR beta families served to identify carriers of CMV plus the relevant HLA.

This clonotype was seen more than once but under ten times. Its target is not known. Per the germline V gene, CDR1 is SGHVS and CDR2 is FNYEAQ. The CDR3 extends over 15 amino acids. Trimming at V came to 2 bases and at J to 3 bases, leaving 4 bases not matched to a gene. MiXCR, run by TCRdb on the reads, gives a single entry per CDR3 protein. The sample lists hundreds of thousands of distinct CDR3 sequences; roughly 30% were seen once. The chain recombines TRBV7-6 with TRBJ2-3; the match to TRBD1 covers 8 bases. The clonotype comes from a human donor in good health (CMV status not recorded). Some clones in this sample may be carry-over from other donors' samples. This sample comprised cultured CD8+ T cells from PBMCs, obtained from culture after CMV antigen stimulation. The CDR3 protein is CASSLTDRGTDTQYF. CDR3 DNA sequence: TGTGCCAGCAGCTTAACCGACAGGGGTACAGATACGCAGTATTTT.